This T cell receptor (beta chain) was captured in a study of blood T cell repertoires in COVID-19. Study overall: Material from acute and convalescent COVID-19 was sourced from the United States, Italy and Spain. PBMCs, B-cell-depleted T cells, or T cells provided the cDNA or gDNA that made up the material.

Methods used by the authors: By means of reference gene primer amplification, nucleated cell counts were estimated. Produced via immunoSEQ multiplex PCR; TCRdb's table is partial and in-frame only. V, J and clone size derive from that table, while D and trimming were established from the DNA sequence. The repertoire holds about 200,000 clones, with under 95% as singletons. Germline CDR1 SGHNT, CDR2 YYREEE (reference sequence). V was clipped by 2 bases and J by 7 bases, with 7 bases between them. This CDR3 has 12 amino acids. The chain recombines TRBV5-4 with TRBJ2-1; possibly TRBD2 for D (5 bases). The receptor was derived from a man aged 25 to 40 with acute or convalescent COVID-19. The sample taken for sequencing was peripheral blood. The CDR3: CASSFTGNEQFF. CDR3 sequence (DNA): TGTGCCAGCAGCTTCACGGGGAATGAGCAGTTCTTC.